This T cell receptor beta chain was recovered during a study of blood T cell repertoires in COVID-19. Some clones are missing from TCRdb's copy, which holds only in-frame ones; the method was immunoSEQ multiplex PCR. The table shows under 110,000 clones, with 71% occurring only once. Material: peripheral blood. The source is a human donor with acute or convalescent COVID-19. The donor label of this sample is uncertain.

For the CDR3, the DNA is TGCGCCAGCAGTGACAAGCGGGGGGTGAGGAATGAGCAGTTCTTC. Protein sequence: CASSDKRGVRNEQFF. The chain carries TRBV10-2 and TRBJ2-1; 9 nucleotides line up with TRBD2. The trim removed 3 bases at V and 7 bases at J, leaving 7 bases unmatched. The CDR3 extends over 15 amino acids. Germline CDR1 and CDR2: WSHSY and SAAADI.